This TCR beta chain was retrieved from a study of shared clonotypes between healthy human individuals. Findings of the study overall: Larger richness was generally estimated for naive than memory subsets.

Method: immunoSEQ multiplex PCR; TCRdb's copy keeps in-frame clones and lacks some. Of over 950,000 clones listed, approximately 80% were seen once; the top ten hold roughly 0.82%. V was trimmed by 4 bases and J by 3 bases, leaving 10 bases between them. The CDR3 is 13 residues long. Germline CDR1 SGHTA, CDR2 FQGTGA. A word on this clone: Its cognate antigen is unknown.

The origin of this receptor is a man between 18 and 29 years old in good health. Some clones in this sample may be carry-over from other donors' samples. The V and J genes are TRBV7-3 and TRBJ2-7, with D perhaps matching TRBD2 (5 bases). The sequenced material came from memory CD4+ T cells from PBMCs. This sample's subset: CD45RA-negative fraction. The CDR3 coding sequence is TGTGCCAGCAGCTCCGGACTCAGCTACGAGCAGTACTTC. As protein: CASSSGLSYEQYF.